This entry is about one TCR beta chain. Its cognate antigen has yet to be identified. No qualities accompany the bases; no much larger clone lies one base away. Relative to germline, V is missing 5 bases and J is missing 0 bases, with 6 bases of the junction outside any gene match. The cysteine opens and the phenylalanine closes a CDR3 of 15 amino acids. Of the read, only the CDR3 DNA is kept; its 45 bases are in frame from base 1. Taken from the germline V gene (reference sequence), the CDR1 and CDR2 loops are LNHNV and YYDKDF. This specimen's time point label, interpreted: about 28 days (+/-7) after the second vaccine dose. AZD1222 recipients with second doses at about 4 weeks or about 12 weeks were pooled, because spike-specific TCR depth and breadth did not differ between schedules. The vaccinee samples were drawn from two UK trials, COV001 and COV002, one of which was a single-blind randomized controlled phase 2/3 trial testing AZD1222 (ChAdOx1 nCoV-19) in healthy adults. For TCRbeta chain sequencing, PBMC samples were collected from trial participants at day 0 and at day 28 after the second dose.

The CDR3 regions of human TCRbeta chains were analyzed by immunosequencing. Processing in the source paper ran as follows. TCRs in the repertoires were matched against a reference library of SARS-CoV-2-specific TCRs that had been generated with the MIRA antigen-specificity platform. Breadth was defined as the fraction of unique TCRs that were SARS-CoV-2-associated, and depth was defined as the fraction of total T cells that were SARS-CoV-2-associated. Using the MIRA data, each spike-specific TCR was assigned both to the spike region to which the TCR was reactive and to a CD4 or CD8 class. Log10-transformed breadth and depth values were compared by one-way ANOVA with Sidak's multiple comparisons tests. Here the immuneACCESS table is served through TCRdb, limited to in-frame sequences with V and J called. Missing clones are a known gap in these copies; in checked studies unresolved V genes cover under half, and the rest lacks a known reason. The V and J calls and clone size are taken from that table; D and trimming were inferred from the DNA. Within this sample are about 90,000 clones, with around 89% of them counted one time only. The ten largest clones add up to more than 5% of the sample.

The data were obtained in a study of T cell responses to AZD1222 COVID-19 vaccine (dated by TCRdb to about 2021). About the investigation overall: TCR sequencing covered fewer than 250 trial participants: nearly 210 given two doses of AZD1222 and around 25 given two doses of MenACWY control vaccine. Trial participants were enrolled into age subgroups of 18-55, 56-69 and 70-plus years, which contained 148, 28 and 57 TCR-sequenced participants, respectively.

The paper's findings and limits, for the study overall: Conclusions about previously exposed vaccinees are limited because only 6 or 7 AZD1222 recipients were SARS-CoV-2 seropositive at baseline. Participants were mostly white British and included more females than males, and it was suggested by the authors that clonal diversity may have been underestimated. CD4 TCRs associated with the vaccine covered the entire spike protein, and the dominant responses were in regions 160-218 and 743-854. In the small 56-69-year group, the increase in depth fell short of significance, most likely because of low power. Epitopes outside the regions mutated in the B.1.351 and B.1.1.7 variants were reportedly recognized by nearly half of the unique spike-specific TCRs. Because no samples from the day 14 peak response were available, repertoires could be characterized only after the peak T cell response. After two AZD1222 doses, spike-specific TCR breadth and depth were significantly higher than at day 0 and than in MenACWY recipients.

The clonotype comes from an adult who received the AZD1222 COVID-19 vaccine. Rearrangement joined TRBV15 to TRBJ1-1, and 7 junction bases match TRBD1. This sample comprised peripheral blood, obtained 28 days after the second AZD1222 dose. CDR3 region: CATSAPGQMNTEAFF. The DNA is TGTGCCACCAGCGCCCCGGGACAGATGAACACTGAAGCTTTCTTT. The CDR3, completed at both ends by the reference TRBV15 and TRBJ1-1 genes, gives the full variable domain DAMVIQNPRYQVTQFGKPVTLSCSQTLNHNVMYWYQQKSSQAPKLLFHYYDKDFNNEADTPDNFQSRRPNTSFCFLDIRSPGLGDTAMYLCATSAPGQMNTEAFFGQGTRLTVV.